One sample yielded the 5 T cell receptor beta chains listed below, sequenced in a study of response to subunit inactivated influenza vaccine. Using its own MiXCR run on the RT-PCR reads, TCRdb lists one record per CDR3 protein. The sample contains about 570,000 distinct CDR3 sequences, 10% to 15% of which appear only once. Sequences were derived from PBMCs from blood, sampled on the day of vaccination. These receptors all stem from a man in his forties or fifties who received an inactivated influenza vaccine.

The table lists this clonotype with a few counts. The chain links TRBV18 to TRBJ2-1, with a tentative D call TRBD1 (5 bases). Germline V CDR1 and CDR2: KGHSH, LQKENI. This CDR3 is built from 14 residues. V was clipped by 3 bases and J by 4 bases, with 10 bases between them. CDR3 residues: CASSPMDKYNEQFF. CDR3 in DNA: TGTGCCAGCTCACCCATGGACAAATACAATGAGCAGTTCTTC.

This chain joins TRBV27 and TRBJ2-5; 9 bases fit TRBD2. The CDR3 spans 14 residues. With 6 bases clipped from V and 5 bases from J, the junction kept 7 bases outside the gene matches. CDR1 MNHEY and CDR2 SMNVEV come from the germline V gene (reference sequence). The CDR3 region is CASRRGGAQETQYF. CDR3 bases: TGTGCCAGCAGACGCGGGGGGGCCCAGGAGACCCAGTACTTC.

This clonotype was picked up a small number of times. This chain uses TRBV6-1 with TRBJ1-5; 8 bases match TRBD1. Trimming cost V 7 bases and J 7 bases; bases outside gene matches: 9. Germline V gene lookup returns CDR1 MNHNS and CDR2 SASEGT. CDR3 size: 14 residues. CDR3 sequence: CASTTGQGSQPQHF. As DNA, the CDR3 is TGTGCCAGCACCACCGGACAGGGAAGCCAGCCCCAGCATTTT.

This chain uses TRBV20-1 with TRBJ2-7; D is tentatively TRBD1 or TRBD2 (6 bases each). Trimming removed 7 bases at V and 3 bases at J, with 10 bases between. The V gene's germline CDR1 is DFQATT and CDR2 SNEGSKA (reference sequence). The length of the CDR3 is 11 residues. The CDR3 region has the DNA TGCAGTGTGGGGGGCAACTACGAGCAGTACTTC. Residues: CSVGGNYEQYF.

This chain joins TRBV6-5 and TRBJ2-7, with 7 positions matching TRBD1. V lost 2 bases to trimming and J lost 5 bases; unmatched junction nucleotides: 9. Germline V gene data show CDR1 as MNHEY and CDR2 as SVGAGI. The CDR3 sequence is 15 residues long. The DNA of the CDR3 is TGTGCCAGCAGTTACCCAGACAGGGTAAGAAACGAGCAGTACTTC. Protein sequence: CASSYPDRVRNEQYF.